A single TCR beta chain is shown here with its context. It lacks a known antigen. No base-level quality is on record; no much larger clone is a single base apart. Each collaborating institution followed its own protocols to collect whole blood in K2EDTA tubes. For TCRbeta analysis, collaborators shipped samples as frozen whole blood, isolated PBMCs, or DNA extracted from either of those sample types. TCRbeta CDR3 regions were amplified from genomic DNA using the immunoSEQ Assay, a bias-controlled multiplex PCR. In the paper's pipeline: Within the assay, amplification of reference gene primers was used to estimate how many nucleated cells each sample contained. To quantify the absolute abundance of each unique TCRbeta CDR3 rearrangement, sequence reads were collapsed and filtered. For each sample, productive Simpson clonality was calculated as the square root of Simpson's diversity index across productive rearrangements. Here the immuneACCESS table is served through TCRdb, limited to in-frame sequences with V and J called. Missing clones are a known gap in these copies; in checked studies unresolved V genes cover under half, and the rest lacks a known reason. That table is the source of V, J and clone size, and D and trimming were worked out from the DNA. A total of about 100,000 clones appear in this sample, more than 75% of them only once. The ten top clones hold over 2% of the sample.

The data originate from a study of blood T cell repertoires in COVID-19 (dated by TCRdb to 2018 to 2021). About the full investigation: Collaborator samples came from the United States, Italy and Spain and covered acute and convalescent phases of COVID-19. The prospective study material was composed of cDNA or gDNA derived from T cells, B-cell-depleted T cells, or PBMCs. The dataset comprised deeply sampled blood TCRbeta repertoires from subjects exposed to, actively infected with, or recovered from COVID-19. A freely available public database, intended as a resource for researchers studying the immune response to SARS-CoV-2, is where the repertoires were released. The samples were drawn from the first 160 participants of the ongoing ImmuneRACE study and from 1,254 subjects provided by 6 global collaborators. Sample metadata almost always included a de-identified subject ID, COVID-19 status, age in years and sex. HLA class I and class II types, where available, came from metadata supplied by the sample provider rather than from assay-based typing.

Results the study describes overall, beyond this receptor: The amount of clinical and demographic metadata varied by source and participant and was provided uncurated.

The source is a human donor in a cohort sampled during active COVID-19. What was sequenced was peripheral blood.

The nucleotide sequence is TGTGCCAGCAGCCCCGGAGGGGGGGGCCGCGATGGCTACACCTTC. Its product reads: CASSPGGGGRDGYTF. Recombination connected TRBV9 to TRBJ1-2, with TRBD1 tentatively as D gene (6 bases match). The CDR3 holds 15 amino acids from the cysteine to the phenylalanine. The DNA shown is the 45-base CDR3, in frame from base 1. V is cut by 4 bases and J by 6 bases, and the space between the germline ends is 19 bases. In the germline V gene, CDR1 corresponds to SGDLS and CDR2 to YYNGEE.